This entry concerns a single T cell receptor (beta chain). Its antigen is not known. The run of the v3.0 immunoSEQ assay was at survey level. Data came from immunoSEQ multiplex PCR; TCRdb stores just in-frame clones and leaves some out. The profile shows tens of thousands of clones, about 93% of them singletons. This sample is part of a study of long-term antiretroviral therapy in people with HIV. Study results and limitations: When set beside controls, HIV repertoires had CDR3 length ranges that were narrower. Blood draws took place between 2004 and 2017 and possibly involved older ART regimens.

Germline assignment: CDR1 SGHDT and CDR2 YYEEEE. V lost 0 bases to trimming and J lost 7 bases, with 11 bases between them. This CDR3 is built from 14 residues. Everyone in the study who had HIV was treated in the United States. Going into DNA extraction, samples held roughly 0.95-10 million cryopreserved PBMC. The V and J genes are TRBV5-6 and TRBJ1-5; weak D call: TRBD1 (5 bases). Material: unsorted PBMCs, obtained 4.1 years after starting antiretroviral therapy. This TCR was recovered from a woman between 50 and 59 years old with HIV. The CDR3 sequence is CASSLAREGQPQHF. In DNA form, the CDR3 reads TGTGCCAGCAGCTTGGCCAGGGAAGGGCAGCCCCAGCATTTT. Full variable domain (outside the CDR3, taken from reference TRBV5-6 and TRBJ1-5): DAGVTQSPTHLIKTRGQQVTLRCSPKSGHDTVSWYQQALGQGPQFIFQYYEEEERQRGNFPDRFSGHQFPNYSSELNVNALLLGDSALYLCASSLAREGQPQHFGDGTRLSIL.